These 22 T cell receptor beta chains originate from one sample sequenced in a study of blood T cell repertoires in COVID-19. The method was immunoSEQ multiplex PCR; TCRdb's version includes in-frame clones alone and lacks a portion of them. In the table there are a few hundred thousand clones, 75% to 90% of which are singletons. The specimen was peripheral blood. These receptors were collected from a man in his 60s who had recovered from COVID-19.

The rearrangement uses TRBV18 and TRBJ2-3; TRBD1 matches 8 bases. CDR3 size: 15 residues. CDR1 and CDR2 (germline): KGHSH, LQKENI. Trimming removed 5 bases from V and 3 bases from J; junction bases left unmatched: 7. This chain's CDR3 is CASSSTGASTDTQYF. The DNA for the CDR3 is TGTGCCAGCTCATCGACAGGGGCGTCGACAGATACGCAGTATTTT.

The chain joins TRBV6-5 to TRBJ2-7, with a weak D call TRBD1 (6 bases). Between the trimmed V and J ends, which lost 11 bases and 0 bases, there was a span of 11 bases. Germline V lookup: CDR1 MNHEY, CDR2 SVGAGI. CDR3 length: 12 residues. The CDR3 here is CAAGEDSYEQYF. CDR3 in DNA: TGTGCCGCAGGGGAAGACTCCTACGAGCAGTACTTC.

The chain combines TRBV18 with TRBJ2-7; 11 bases align to TRBD2. The V gene end was trimmed by 1 base and the J gene end by 2 bases; junction bases not matched to a gene: 13. Per germline, CDR1 KGHSH and CDR2 LQKENI. CDR3 size: 19 residues. CDR3 sequence reads: CASSPRLTSGTAGPYEQYF. CDR3 DNA sequence: TGTGCCAGCTCACCACGGCTGACTAGCGGGACGGCTGGCCCCTACGAGCAGTACTTC.

This clone was seen only once. The rearrangement links TRBV11-2 to TRBJ1-1; 8 nucleotides align to TRBD1. V trimming: 3 bases; J trimming: 3 bases; junction bases outside the gene matches: 3. The germline gives CDR1 SGHAT, CDR2 FQNNGV. There are 14 residues in the CDR3. The CDR3 DNA sequence: TGTGCCAGCAGCTTGGACAGGGCCGACACTGAAGCTTTCTTT. Amino acids: CASSLDRADTEAFF.

The CDR3: CASSGLARYEQYF. The CDR3 DNA is TGTGCCAGCAGCGGACTAGCCCGCTACGAGCAGTACTTC. The J gene is TRBJ2-7, the V gene TRBV2; TRBD2 agrees at 8 bases. From germline, CDR1 is SNHLY and CDR2 FYNNEI. This CDR3 region has 13 residues. J was trimmed by 3 bases and V by 6 bases; bases with no gene match: 4.

The rearrangement links TRBV24-1 to TRBJ1-2, with no clear D. The CDR3 spans 12 residues. Germline V gene sequence: CDR1 KGHDR, CDR2 SFDVKD. Trimming cost V 2 bases and J 4 bases, with 4 bases left between them. The CDR3 nucleotides are TGTGCCACCAGTGATTCTCGCTATGGCTACACCTTC. This translates into CATSDSRYGYTF.

This chain joins TRBV9 and TRBJ2-3, with 11 positions matching TRBD2. Germline CDR1 reads SGDLS; CDR2 reads YYNGEE. This CDR3 has 18 residues. Trimming removed 0 bases from V and 2 bases from J; junction bases left unmatched: 8. The CDR3 loop is CASSVGLAGGTLTDTQYF. CDR3 sequence (DNA): TGTGCCAGCAGCGTAGGTCTAGCGGGGGGAACCCTCACAGATACGCAGTATTTT.

This clone was detected only once. V and J are TRBV6-1 and TRBJ2-5, with TRBD2 matching over 12 bases. V was pared by 2 bases and J by 7 bases, with 2 bases of the junction left unmatched. CDR3 size: 14 residues. Germline V gene data show CDR1 as MNHNS and CDR2 as SASEGT. This CDR3 reads CASSESSGGATQYF. In nucleotides, the CDR3 is TGTGCCAGCAGTGAATCTAGCGGGGGGGCGACCCAGTACTTC.

This sequence joins TRBV12-3 or TRBV12-4 and TRBJ1-2; D possibly corresponds to TRBD1 (6 bases). This CDR3 has 13 amino acids. The V and J ends lost 5 bases and 6 bases respectively, with 13 bases between them. CDR3 DNA sequence: TGTGCCAGCAGTATCCAGGGGTTTAATGGCTACACCTTC. Protein: CASSIQGFNGYTF.

V usage is TRBV3-1 (or the pseudogene TRBV3-2) and J usage is TRBJ1-2; 12 bases fit TRBD1. This CDR3 is built from 15 residues. Trimming removed 5 bases from V and 4 bases from J; junction bases left unmatched: 5. The germline V gene encodes CDR1 LGHDT and CDR2 YNNKEL (reference sequence). Here the CDR3 DNA reads TGTGCCAGCAGCAGGGGACAGGGGGCTTCCTATGGCTACACCTTC. Protein product: CASSRGQGASYGYTF.

The chain is built from TRBV4-2 and TRBJ2-1, with D perhaps TRBD2 (6 bases). In germline, CDR1 is LGHNA, CDR2 YNFKEQ. The CDR3 is 17 amino acids. The germline V and J ends were trimmed by 5 bases and 1 base, with 18 bases remaining between them. CDR3 protein: CASSDSVAGRSYNEQFF. The CDR3 DNA reads TGTGCCAGCAGCGACTCTGTGGCGGGGCGGTCCTACAATGAGCAGTTCTTC.

The CDR3 region is CASSPSGDYGYTF. CDR3 bases: TGTGCCAGCTCACCATCAGGGGACTATGGCTACACCTTC. The gene calls are TRBV18 and TRBJ1-2, with D possibly TRBD1 on 6 matching bases. The V gene lost 2 bases and the J gene lost 3 bases, with 7 bases spanning the gap. This CDR3 is 13 amino acids long. In germline, CDR1 is KGHSH, CDR2 LQKENI.

V gene TRBV9 combines with J gene TRBJ1-2; 11 bases line up with TRBD1. The CDR3 consists of 15 residues. CDR1 is SGDLS, CDR2 YYNGEE, per germline. The V gene end was trimmed by 0 bases and the J gene end by 8 bases; junction bases not matched to a gene: 6. The CDR3, as DNA: TGTGCCAGCAGCGTAGCCGGGGACAGGGGGTCGGGCTACACCTTC. Amino acid sequence: CASSVAGDRGSGYTF.

V is TRBV15 and J is TRBJ2-7, with 8 bases matching TRBD1. Trimming took 5 bases from V and 0 from J; bases not matched to a gene: 3. The germline V gene has CDR1 LNHNV and CDR2 YYDKDF (reference sequence). This CDR3 has 14 amino acids. CDR3 loop: CATSEDRGSYEQYF. The CDR3 bases are TGTGCCACCAGCGAAGACAGGGGCTCCTACGAGCAGTACTTC.

This chain connects TRBV7-9 to TRBJ2-1, with D perhaps TRBD2 (5 bases). Germline values: CDR1 SEHNR, CDR2 FQNEAQ (reference sequence). This CDR3 has 17 residues. With 2 bases removed from V and 1 base from J, the gap between germline ends came to 15 bases. For the CDR3, the DNA is TGTGCCAGCAGCTTACGGGAACTAACCTCTTCCTACAATGAGCAGTTCTTC. Its protein is CASSLRELTSSYNEQFF.

This chain connects TRBV10-3 to TRBJ2-1; 8 bases match TRBD2. The V segment lost 0 bases and the J segment 1 base; nucleotides outside the gene matches: 5. This CDR3 has 17 amino acids. Germline CDR1 ENHRY, CDR2 SYGVKD. As DNA, the CDR3 is TGTGCCATCAGTGAGTCTGAGGCGGGGGGATCCTACAATGAGCAGTTCTTC. Protein: CAISESEAGGSYNEQFF.

This chain joins TRBV14 and TRBJ1-1, with D hard to call. The V end was cut by 0 bases, the J end by 6 bases, with 11 bases between. The CDR3 sequence is 14 residues long. CDR1 SGHDN and CDR2 FVKESK come from the germline V gene. CDR3 sequence: CASSQDLRVAEAFF. The CDR3 DNA follows: TGTGCCAGCAGCCAAGATCTGAGGGTAGCTGAAGCTTTCTTT. Complete variable domain (other parts from reference TRBV14 and TRBJ1-1): EAGVTQFPSHSVIEKGQTVTLRCDPISGHDNLYWYRRVMGKEIKFLLHFVKESKQDESGMPNNRFLAERTGGTYSTLKVQPAELEDSGVYFCASSQDLRVAEAFFGQGTRLTVV.

V gene TRBV6-5 combines with J gene TRBJ2-1; possibly TRBD2 for D (5 bases). This CDR3 contains 15 residues. Looked up from germline, CDR1 is MNHEY and CDR2 is SVGAGI. Trimming took off 5 bases at V and 0 bases at J, with 11 bases between the two ends. CDR3 region: CASSREGLSYNEQFF. In DNA form, the CDR3 reads TGTGCCAGCAGTCGTGAGGGCCTCTCCTACAATGAGCAGTTCTTC.

This clone was counted once. The rearrangement links TRBV7-2 to TRBJ2-1; a possible D gene is TRBD2 (6 bases). Germline lookup yields CDR1 SGHTA and CDR2 FQGNSA. V shed 1 base and J shed 0 bases, with 13 bases lying between them. CDR3 length: 17 amino acids. DNA of the CDR3: TGTGCCAGCAGCTTAGTAGGAACTAGCAGCTCCTACAATGAGCAGTTCTTC. This gives the protein CASSLVGTSSSYNEQFF.

V is TRBV6-5 and J is TRBJ1-2; the D gene is possibly TRBD1 (5 bases). Per the germline V gene, CDR1 is MNHEY and CDR2 is SVGAGI. This CDR3 has 14 amino acids. V lost 8 bases, J lost 6 bases, and 19 bases lay in between. The CDR3 loop reads CASLRRGAYHGYTF. CDR3 coding DNA: TGTGCCAGCCTCCGGCGTGGGGCCTACCATGGCTACACCTTC.

The chain joins TRBV6-5 to TRBJ1-6; 7 bases agree with TRBD1. The ends lost 7 bases at V and 10 bases at J; junction bases unmatched: 4. Germline V gene lookup returns CDR1 MNHEY and CDR2 SVGAGI. This CDR3 has 12 residues. CDR3 nucleotide sequence: TGTGCCAGCATACAGGGGAAATCACCCCTCCACTTT. This gives the protein CASIQGKSPLHF.

The chain is built from TRBV3-1 (or the pseudogene TRBV3-2) and TRBJ2-2; a possible D gene is TRBD1 (6 bases). The germline CDR1 and CDR2 sequences are LGHDT and YNNKEL (reference sequence). This CDR3 is 16 amino acids long. The V end was cut by 0 bases, the J end by 2 bases, with 10 bases between. CDR3 sequence: CASSQDRGHNTGELFF. The CDR3 DNA reads as TGTGCCAGCAGCCAAGATAGGGGACATAACACCGGGGAGCTGTTTTTT.